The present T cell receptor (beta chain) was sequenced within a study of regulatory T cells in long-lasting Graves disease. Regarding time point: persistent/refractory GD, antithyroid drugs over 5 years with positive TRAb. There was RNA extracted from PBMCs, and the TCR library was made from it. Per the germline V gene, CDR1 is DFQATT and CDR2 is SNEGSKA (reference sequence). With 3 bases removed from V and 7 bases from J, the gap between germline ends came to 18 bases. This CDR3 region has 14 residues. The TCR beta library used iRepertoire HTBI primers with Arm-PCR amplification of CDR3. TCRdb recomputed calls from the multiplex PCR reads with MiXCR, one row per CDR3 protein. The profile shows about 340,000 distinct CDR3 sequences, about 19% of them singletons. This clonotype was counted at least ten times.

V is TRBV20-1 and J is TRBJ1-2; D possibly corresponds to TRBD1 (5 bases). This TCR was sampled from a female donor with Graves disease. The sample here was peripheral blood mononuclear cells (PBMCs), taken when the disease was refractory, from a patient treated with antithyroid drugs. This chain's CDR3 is CSASAGTGAFGYTF. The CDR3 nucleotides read TGCAGTGCTAGTGCCGGGACGGGAGCTTTTGGCTACACCTTC.